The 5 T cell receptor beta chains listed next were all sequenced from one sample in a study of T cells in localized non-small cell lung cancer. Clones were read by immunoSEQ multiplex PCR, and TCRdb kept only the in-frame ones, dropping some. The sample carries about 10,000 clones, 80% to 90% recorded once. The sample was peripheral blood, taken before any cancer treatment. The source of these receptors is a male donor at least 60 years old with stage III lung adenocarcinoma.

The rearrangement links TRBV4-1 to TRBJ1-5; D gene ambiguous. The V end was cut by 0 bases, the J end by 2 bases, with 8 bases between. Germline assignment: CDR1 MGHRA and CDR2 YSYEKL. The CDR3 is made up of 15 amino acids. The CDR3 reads CASSQDPQGNQPQHF. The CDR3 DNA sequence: TGCGCCAGCAGCCAAGATCCCCAGGGCAATCAGCCCCAGCATTTT.

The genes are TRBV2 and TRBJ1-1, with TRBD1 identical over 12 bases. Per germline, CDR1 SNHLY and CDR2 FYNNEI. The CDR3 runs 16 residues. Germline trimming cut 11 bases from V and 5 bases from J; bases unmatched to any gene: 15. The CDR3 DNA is TGTGCCGGAAAGACCGGGACAGGGGGCGCGGGGACTGAAGCTTTCTTT. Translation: CAGKTGTGGAGTEAFF. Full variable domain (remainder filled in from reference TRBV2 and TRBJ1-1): EPEVTQTPSHQVTQMGQEVILRCVPISNHLYFYWYRQILGQKVEFLVSFYNNEISEKSEIFDDQFSVERPDGSNFTLKIRSTKLEDSAMYFCAGKTGTGGAGTEAFFGQGTRLTVV.

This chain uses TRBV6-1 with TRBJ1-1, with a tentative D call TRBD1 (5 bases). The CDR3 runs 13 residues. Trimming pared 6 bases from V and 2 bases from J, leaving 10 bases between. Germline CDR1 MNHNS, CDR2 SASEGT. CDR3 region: CASSRDPNTEAFF. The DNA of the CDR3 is TGTGCCAGCAGCAGGGACCCAAACACTGAAGCTTTCTTT.

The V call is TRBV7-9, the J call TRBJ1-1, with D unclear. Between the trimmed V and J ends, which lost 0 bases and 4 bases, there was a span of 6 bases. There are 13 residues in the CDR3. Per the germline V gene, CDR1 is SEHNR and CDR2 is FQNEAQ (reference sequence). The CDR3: CASSLAWATEAFF. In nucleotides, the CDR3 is TGTGCCAGCAGCTTAGCTTGGGCCACTGAAGCTTTCTTT. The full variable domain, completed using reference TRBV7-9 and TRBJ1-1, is DTGVSQNPRHKITKRGQNVTFRCDPISEHNRLYWYRQTLGQGPEFLTYFQNEAQLEKSRLLSDRFSAERPKGSFSTLEIQRTEQGDSAMYLCASSLAWATEAFFGQGTRLTVV.

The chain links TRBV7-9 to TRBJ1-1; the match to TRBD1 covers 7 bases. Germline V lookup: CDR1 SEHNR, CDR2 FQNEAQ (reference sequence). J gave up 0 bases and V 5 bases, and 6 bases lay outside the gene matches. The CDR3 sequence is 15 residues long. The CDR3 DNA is TGTGCCAGCAGCAATGCAGGGGGGATGAACACTGAAGCTTTCTTT. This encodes CASSNAGGMNTEAFF.